The following is a TCR beta chain sequence with its context. Its antigen is not identified. This sample was taken from a study of identical twins. Regarding the study as a whole: The more abundant beta clonotypes in cord blood had fewer insertions, and memory repertoires did not show this.

Addition of a universal primer site occurred through template switching, and cDNA carried unique molecular identifiers. TCRdb re-derived calls from the 5' RACE reads in MiXCR, one entry per CDR3 protein. The sample shows nearly 900,000 distinct CDR3 sequences, approximately 13% of them seen only once. Germline V CDR1 and CDR2: ENHRY, SYGVKD. V shed 10 bases and J 3 bases; nucleotides not matched to a gene: 6. This CDR3 region has 12 residues. These sequences were also reported in another study, on yellow fever vaccine responses in identical twins. From that study: Twins' vaccine T cell response reportedly seemed partly convergent, partly personalized.

The TCR comes from a woman younger than 30 in good health. Input material: PBMCs. V gene TRBV10-3 combines with J gene TRBJ2-7; 7 bases align to TRBD2. CDR3 region: CATRTRDYEQYF. The CDR3 DNA follows: TGTGCCACCCGGACTAGAGACTACGAGCAGTACTTC.